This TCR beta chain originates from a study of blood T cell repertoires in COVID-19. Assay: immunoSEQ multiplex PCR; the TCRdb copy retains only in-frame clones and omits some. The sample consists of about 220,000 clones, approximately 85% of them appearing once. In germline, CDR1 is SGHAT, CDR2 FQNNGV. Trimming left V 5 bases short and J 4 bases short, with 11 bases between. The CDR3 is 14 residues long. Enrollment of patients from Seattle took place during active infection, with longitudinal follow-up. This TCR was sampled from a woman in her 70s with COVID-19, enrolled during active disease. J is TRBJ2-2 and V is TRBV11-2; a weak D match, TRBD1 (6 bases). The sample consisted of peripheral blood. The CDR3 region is CASSPGQVTGELFF. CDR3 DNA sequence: TGTGCCAGCAGCCCGGGACAAGTCACCGGGGAGCTGTTTTTT.